This TCR beta chain emerged from a study of T cell clonotyping in hematopoietic cell transplantation. Study findings and constraints: Pathologically expanded recipient clonotypes increased progressively from day 30 to day 180 as diversity fell.

This table comes from immunoSEQ multiplex PCR, and its TCRdb copy is limited to in-frame clones, with some not included. This table holds 12,000 to 15,000 clones, nearly 95% found once. Of note for this clone: Its antigen is unknown.

This CDR3 has 13 amino acids. Deletions cut 3 bases from V and 3 bases from J, with 9 bases between. Looked up from germline, CDR1 is LNHNV and CDR2 is YYDKDF (reference sequence). The source was PBMCs, collected 30 days after allogeneic stem cell transplant. The sequence was obtained from a male patient between 60 and 69 years old who had an allogeneic stem cell transplant from an unrelated donor, so the T cells may come from the graft donor. Some clones in this sample may be carry-over from other donors' samples. V gene TRBV15 combines with J gene TRBJ2-7; D possibly corresponds to TRBD1 (5 bases). As DNA, the CDR3 is TGTGCCACCAGCAGTAGACAGTACTACGAGCAGTACTTC. Translation gives CATSSRQYYEQYF.